One sample yielded the 32 T cell receptor beta chains listed below, sequenced in a study of spatial heterogeneity in lung cancer. Study-level results: Higher tumor mutation counts went along with higher counts of expanded intratumoral alpha and beta TCRs.

TCRdb called the 5' RACE reads again in MiXCR, with one record for every CDR3 protein. Of around 12,000 distinct CDR3 sequences listed, about 6.3% are singletons. Regarding time point: sample taken at primary tumor resection. Which antigens these TCRs recognize remains unknown. The source was lung tumor tissue, collected at surgery. These receptors all come from a female donor with early-stage non-small cell lung cancer.

The table lists this clonotype with many counts. The chain combines TRBV5-1 with TRBJ2-7; TRBD2 might be the D (5 bases). V was clipped by 1 base and J by 6 bases, with 8 bases between them. The CDR3 is 12 residues long. CDR1 and CDR2 (germline): SGHRS, YFSETQ. CDR3: CASSLSGSEQYF. For the CDR3, the DNA is TGCGCCAGCAGCTTGTCGGGGTCCGAGCAGTACTTC.

The table lists this clonotype with many counts. The chain joins TRBV28 to TRBJ1-5; perhaps TRBD1 as D (5 bases). The CDR3 sequence is 19 residues long. Germline V gene lookup returns CDR1 MDHEN and CDR2 SYDVKM. The V gene lost 3 bases and the J gene lost 7 bases, with 28 bases spanning the gap. CDR3 coding DNA: TGTGCCAGCAGTTTCGGCAGGGCGGGTTTGGGCCCGGAGAACCAGCCCCAGCATTTT. It yields the protein CASSFGRAGLGPENQPQHF.

V and J are TRBV19 and TRBJ2-7; possibly TRBD1 or TRBD2 for D (5 bases each). Looked up from germline, CDR1 is LNHDA and CDR2 is SQIVND (reference sequence). The CDR3 loop spans 15 amino acids. V lost 9 bases to trimming and J lost 12 bases, with 30 bases between them. This chain's CDR3 is CASQPSGQLVYVLYF. The CDR3 coding sequence is TGTGCCAGCCAGCCTTCGGGGCAGTTGGTCTACGTGCTGTACTTC.

This clonotype has a count of ten or more. The gene calls are TRBV20-1 and TRBJ2-3; 9 nucleotides match TRBD2. Germline V gives CDR1 DFQATT, CDR2 SNEGSKA (reference sequence). The J segment lost 4 bases and the V segment lost 6 bases, leaving 8 bases of the junction unmatched. The CDR3 is 14 amino acids. The CDR3 nucleotides read TGCAGTGCGAAGATAGCGGGAGAGTCAGATACGCAGTATTTT. It translates to CSAKIAGESDTQYF.

This clonotype is categorized as medium-sized (0.01 to 0.1%). The chain couples TRBV19 to TRBJ2-7; TRBD2 matches 9 bases. The CDR3 sequence is 15 residues long. J gave up 0 bases and V 6 bases, and 6 bases lay outside the gene matches. CDR1 LNHDA and CDR2 SQIVND come from the germline V gene (reference sequence). CDR3 sequence reads: CASRDLAGNSYEQYF. The CDR3 DNA reads TGTGCCAGTAGAGACCTAGCGGGAAACTCCTACGAGCAGTACTTC.

The sample holds many counts of this clonotype. This sequence joins TRBV6-2 or TRBV6-3 and TRBJ1-1; TRBD1 might be the D (6 bases). This CDR3 comprises 18 residues. CDR1 is MNHEY and CDR2 is SVGEGT in the germline V gene. Trimming cost V 5 bases and J 5 bases, with 27 bases left between them. The CDR3 here is CASSRNRDIRTGGTEAFF. The DNA of the CDR3 is TGTGCCAGCAGTCGAAACCGGGACATCAGAACGGGAGGGACTGAAGCTTTCTTT.

This chain connects TRBV19 to TRBJ1-4; D perhaps matches TRBD1 (6 bases). V gave up 8 bases and J gave up 7 bases, with 14 bases separating them. The CDR3 consists of 13 residues. The germline gives CDR1 LNHDA, CDR2 SQIVND (reference sequence). The CDR3 region has the DNA TGTGCCAGTCGTCCCGGACAGAGTGAAAAACTGTTTTTT. This sequence encodes CASRPGQSEKLFF.

This clonotype is labeled medium-sized (0.01 to 0.1%). V gene TRBV7-2 combines with J gene TRBJ2-3; D possibly matches TRBD1 or TRBD2 (5 bases each). The V gene's germline CDR1 is SGHTA and CDR2 FQGNSA. The CDR3 has 15 amino acids. Trimming removed 7 bases from V and 1 base from J, with 15 bases in between. The CDR3 spells CASTYWGMGTDTQYF. CDR3 sequence (DNA): TGTGCCAGCACCTATTGGGGGATGGGCACAGATACGCAGTATTTT.

This clonotype is medium-sized (0.01 to 0.1%) by share. This sequence joins TRBV28 and TRBJ1-1; TRBD1 matches at 8 bases. Trimming cost V 6 bases and J 7 bases; bases outside gene matches: 7. The CDR3 is 13 amino acids. CDR1 MDHEN and CDR2 SYDVKM come from the germline V gene. CDR3 amino acids: CASSRGQGYEAFF. The CDR3 region has the DNA TGTGCCAGCAGCCGTGGACAGGGATATGAAGCTTTCTTT.

This clonotype ranks as medium-sized. The chain uses TRBV12-3 or TRBV12-4 and TRBJ1-1; D perhaps matches TRBD1 (6 bases). Trimming left V 1 base short and J 4 bases short, with 7 bases between. The CDR3 sequence is 13 residues long. The CDR3 nucleotides are TGTGCCAGCAGTTTAGACAGGGCCACTGAAGCTTTCTTT. Protein: CASSLDRATEAFF.

This clonotype was counted many times. V usage is TRBV12-3 or TRBV12-4 and J usage is TRBJ2-7, with TRBD2 identical over 8 bases. CDR3 length equals 15 residues. V dropped 5 bases and J dropped 5; count of bases not matched to a gene: 11. CDR3 region: CASSQLAGQADEQYF. The DNA of the CDR3 is TGTGCCAGCAGTCAGTTAGCGGGACAAGCGGACGAGCAGTACTTC.

In its sample, this clonotype was seen many times. The rearrangement joins TRBV6-2 or TRBV6-3 to TRBJ2-7; D gene ambiguous. V lost 6 bases, J lost 4 bases, and 16 bases lay in between. Germline V gene data show CDR1 as MNHEY and CDR2 as SVGEGT. The CDR3 loop spans 14 amino acids. The CDR3 spells CASSHPDHGYEQYF. In DNA form, the CDR3 reads TGTGCCAGCAGCCACCCGGACCATGGATACGAGCAGTACTTC.

Only a few counts were recorded for this clonotype. The V gene is TRBV7-2, the J gene TRBJ2-3; 7 nucleotides align to TRBD2. Trimming cost V 2 bases and J 8 bases; bases outside gene matches: 16. CDR1 SGHTA and CDR2 FQGNSA come from the germline V gene. The CDR3 has 17 amino acids. The CDR3 region is CASSLRGGTSNMGTQYF. DNA of the CDR3: TGTGCCAGCAGCTTAAGGGGAGGGACCTCGAATATGGGTACGCAGTATTTT.

By sample fraction, this clonotype is medium-sized (0.01 to 0.1%). V is TRBV7-2 and J is TRBJ2-5, with D unclear. CDR1 and CDR2 from the germline V gene are SGHTA and FQGNSA. The CDR3 runs to 13 residues. Trimming pared 3 bases from V and 1 base from J, leaving 6 bases between. The CDR3 here is CASSFLLQETQYF. The CDR3 DNA is TGTGCCAGCAGCTTCCTACTCCAAGAGACCCAGTACTTC.

At least ten counts were recorded for this clonotype. This chain links TRBV6-7 with TRBJ2-2; D could derive from TRBD1 or TRBD2 (5 bases each). TRBV6-7 qualifies as an ORF whose function is uncertain. Trimming took 6 bases from V and 5 from J, leaving 19 bases between them. CDR3 length: 16 amino acids. The CDR3 coding sequence is TGTGCCAGCAGCCCCAGGGACCTCGCCATAACCGGGGAGCTGTTTTTT. This codes for CASSPRDLAITGELFF.

In this sample, this clonotype turned up many times. The CDR3 here is CATSRIGTAYEQYF. The CDR3 coding sequence is TGTGCCACCAGCAGAATCGGGACAGCCTACGAGCAGTACTTC. The V call is TRBV15, the J call TRBJ2-7; the match to TRBD1 covers 7 bases. This CDR3 is 14 amino acids long. In germline, CDR1 is LNHNV, CDR2 YYDKDF (reference sequence). Losses at the gene ends were 2 bases for V and 2 bases for J; bases not matched to a gene: 3.

This clonotype was found many times. V is TRBV20-1 and J is TRBJ2-3, with D possibly TRBD2 on 6 matching bases. The CDR3 consists of 16 residues. Germline assignment: CDR1 DFQATT and CDR2 SNEGSKA (reference sequence). V was pared by 6 bases and J by 1 base, with 20 bases between. The CDR3 spells CSALPLGSGGTDTQYF. The DNA of the CDR3 is TGCAGTGCCCTCCCGCTCGGGAGTGGGGGCACAGATACGCAGTATTTT.

By sample fraction, this clonotype is medium-sized. One end of the junction is discordant with germline, which a read error may explain. The gene calls are TRBV7-7 and TRBJ2-3; D uncertain. This CDR3 region has 14 residues. Germline values: CDR1 SSHAT, CDR2 FNYEAQ (reference sequence). The CDR3: CASSPPDGTDTQYF. In DNA form, the CDR3 reads TGTGCTAGCAGCCCGCCCGATGGCACAGATACGCAGTATTTT.

The sample holds many counts of this clonotype. The CDR3 coding sequence is TGTGCCAGCAGCCCTCTTCTGGAGGGCTCTGGAAACACCATATATTTT. Amino acid sequence: CASSPLLEGSGNTIYF. The chain has TRBV7-2 and TRBJ1-3; the D is unclear. Trimming pared 5 bases from V and 0 bases from J, leaving 14 bases between. Germline CDR1 and CDR2: SGHTA and FQGNSA. The CDR3 is made up of 16 amino acids.

By share, this clonotype ranks as medium-sized. V and J are TRBV20-1 and TRBJ1-1, with D maybe TRBD1 (5 bases). The V and J ends lost 5 bases and 3 bases respectively, with 13 bases between them. Germline V CDR1 and CDR2: DFQATT, SNEGSKA (reference sequence). This CDR3 region has 13 residues. DNA for the CDR3: TGCAGTGCTGCGGGGGAGCCGGACACTGAAGCTTTCTTT. It translates to CSAAGEPDTEAFF.

This clonotype was seen many times. V is TRBV7-2 and J is TRBJ2-3; D not certain. Germline CDR1 reads SGHTA; CDR2 reads FQGNSA. The CDR3 has 14 residues. Deletions cut 2 bases from V and 0 bases from J, with 6 bases between. The CDR3 region is CASSLSPSTDTQYF. Written as DNA, the CDR3 is TGTGCCAGCAGCTTAAGTCCCAGCACAGATACGCAGTATTTT.

In this sample, this clonotype turned up many times. The V call is TRBV20-1, the J call TRBJ1-2; 7 bases agree with TRBD1. This CDR3 region has 10 residues. V was clipped by 4 bases and J by 14 bases; unmatched bases: 7. Germline V lookup: CDR1 DFQATT, CDR2 SNEGSKA (reference sequence). The CDR3 DNA is TGCAGTGCTACGGACAGGCTATTTACCTTC. This translates into CSATDRLFTF.

This clonotype appeared many times. The rearrangement links TRBV7-2 to TRBJ2-7; 9 nucleotides line up with TRBD1. V shed 0 bases and J 9 bases; nucleotides not matched to a gene: 9. Germline CDR1 and CDR2: SGHTA and FQGNSA. This CDR3 is built from 15 residues. In nucleotides, the CDR3 is TGTGCCAGCAGCTTAGCTCCTCCGGGACAGGGAGTGCAGTACTTC. Protein sequence: CASSLAPPGQGVQYF. Drawing the rest from reference TRBV7-2 and TRBJ2-7, the complete variable domain is GAGVSQSPSNKVTEKGKDVELRCDPISGHTALYWYRQSLGQGLEFLIYFQGNSAPDKSGLPSDRFSAERTGGSVSTLTIQRTQQEDSAVYLCASSLAPPGQGVQYFGPGTRLTVT.

This clonotype is deemed medium-sized. This rearrangement joins TRBV19 to TRBJ2-7; 7 bases fit TRBD1. V dropped 10 bases and J dropped 2; count of bases not matched to a gene: 5. Germline V gene data show CDR1 as LNHDA and CDR2 as SQIVND (reference sequence). The length of the CDR3 is 12 residues. As DNA, the CDR3 is TGTGCCACCCGGGACAGAACCTACGAGCAGTACTTC. Encoded protein: CATRDRTYEQYF.

The chain links TRBV6-5 to TRBJ2-7; weak D call: TRBD2 (6 bases). Germline CDR1 reads MNHEY; CDR2 reads SVGAGI. V lost 6 bases to trimming and J lost 6 bases, with 12 bases between them. The CDR3 covers 12 residues. The CDR3: CASRRLEGEQYF. The CDR3 nucleotides read TGTGCCAGCAGACGACTAGAAGGCGAGCAGTACTTC.

This clonotype occurred many times. J is TRBJ2-2 and V is TRBV29-1; 7 bases fit TRBD2. V shed 6 bases and J 0 bases; nucleotides not matched to a gene: 4. The CDR3 runs to 14 residues. In germline, CDR1 is SQVTM, CDR2 ANQGSEA. The CDR3 DNA is TGCAGCGTATCTAGCGGTACGAACACCGGGGAGCTGTTTTTT. Amino acid sequence: CSVSSGTNTGELFF.

This clonotype was counted ten times or more. This chain connects TRBV7-9 to TRBJ2-7; weak D call: TRBD1 (6 bases). The germline V gene has CDR1 SEHNR and CDR2 FQNEAQ (reference sequence). V was shortened by 1 base and J by 2 bases, with 12 bases between the two germline ends. This CDR3 contains 15 residues. Written as DNA, the CDR3 is TGTGCCAGCAGCTTAGGACAGGTAGCCCCCTACGAGCAGTACTTC. Its protein is CASSLGQVAPYEQYF.

The chain joins TRBV4-3 to TRBJ2-7, with 12 bases aligning to TRBD2. The CDR3 is 17 residues long. The V gene's germline CDR1 is LGHNA and CDR2 YSLEER. Germline trimming cut 0 bases from V and 5 bases from J; bases unmatched to any gene: 8. CDR3 sequence reads: CASSQDPGLAGGHEQYF. In nucleotides, the CDR3 is TGCGCCAGCAGCCAAGATCCGGGGCTAGCGGGAGGGCACGAGCAGTACTTC.

Only a few counts were recorded for this clonotype. V and J are TRBV20-1 and TRBJ2-1; 9 bases are shared with TRBD2. The CDR3 is made up of 14 amino acids. Germline V gives CDR1 DFQATT, CDR2 SNEGSKA (reference sequence). V lost 3 bases, J lost 8 bases, and 8 bases stayed unmatched. CDR3 in DNA: TGCAGTGCTAGGGGGACTAGCTTTGTCGATGAGCAGTTCTTC. Amino acid sequence: CSARGTSFVDEQFF.

This clonotype counts as medium-sized (0.01 to 0.1%). The rearrangement links TRBV20-1 to TRBJ1-2; D is undetermined. Trimming left V 4 bases short and J 1 base short, with 4 bases between. CDR1 is DFQATT, CDR2 SNEGSKA, per germline (reference sequence). The CDR3 runs to 11 residues. CDR3 nucleotide sequence: TGCAGTGCTACTAATAACTATGGCTACACCTTC. It encodes CSATNNYGYTF.

This clonotype was seen ten or more times. V is TRBV9 and J is TRBJ1-1; D not resolved. This CDR3 is built from 14 residues. V was shortened by 5 bases and J by 0 bases, with 11 bases between the two germline ends. Germline CDR1 and CDR2: SGDLS and YYNGEE. CDR3 amino acids: CASRPLQVNTEAFF. DNA for the CDR3: TGTGCCAGCAGACCACTACAAGTGAACACTGAAGCTTTCTTT.

Relative to its sample, this clonotype is medium-sized (0.01 to 0.1%). The chain recombines TRBV20-1 with TRBJ1-5; TRBD1 is a possible D gene (6 bases). The CDR3 runs to 15 residues. Germline CDR1 reads DFQATT; CDR2 reads SNEGSKA (reference sequence). Trimming cost V 6 bases and J 4 bases, with 19 bases left between them. The CDR3 DNA reads TGCAGTGCCGTATTCAACAGGGTGGGAAATCAGCCCCAGCATTTT. The encoded protein is CSAVFNRVGNQPQHF.